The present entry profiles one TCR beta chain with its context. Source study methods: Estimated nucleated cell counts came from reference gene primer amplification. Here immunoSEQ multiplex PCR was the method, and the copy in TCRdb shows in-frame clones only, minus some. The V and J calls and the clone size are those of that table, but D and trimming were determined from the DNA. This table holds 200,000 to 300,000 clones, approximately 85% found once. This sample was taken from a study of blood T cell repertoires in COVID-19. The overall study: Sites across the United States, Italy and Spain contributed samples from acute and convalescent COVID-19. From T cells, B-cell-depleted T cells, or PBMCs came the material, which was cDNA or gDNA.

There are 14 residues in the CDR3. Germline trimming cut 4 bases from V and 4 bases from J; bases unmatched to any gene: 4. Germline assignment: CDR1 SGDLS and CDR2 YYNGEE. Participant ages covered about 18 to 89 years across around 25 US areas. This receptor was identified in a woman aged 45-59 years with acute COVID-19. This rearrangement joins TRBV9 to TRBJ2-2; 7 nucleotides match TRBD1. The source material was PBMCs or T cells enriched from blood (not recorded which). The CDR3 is CASSLSGGTGELFF. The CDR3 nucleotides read TGTGCCAGCAGCTTATCAGGGGGCACCGGGGAGCTGTTTTTT.